This passage covers 6 T cell receptor beta chains from one sample sequenced in a study of OX40 agonist ivuxolimab in advanced cancers. Only in-frame clones appear in the TCRdb table, and some are missing; sequencing was by immunoSEQ multiplex PCR. The sample records under 90,000 clones, just under 90% being singletons. Source: CD4+ or CD8+ T cells sorted from blood, taken in a trial of the OX40 agonist ivuxolimab. The receptors originated from an adult with an advanced solid tumor such as melanoma, head and neck, liver or kidney cancer.

The CDR3 DNA reads TGTGCCAGCAGTGAAGCGCCCCACACCGGGGAGCTGTTTTTT. Its protein product is CASSEAPHTGELFF. The gene calls are TRBV6-1 and TRBJ2-2, with D unclear. The V and J ends lost 0 bases and 3 bases respectively, with 5 bases between them. This CDR3 has 14 amino acids. Germline V gene data show CDR1 as MNHNS and CDR2 as SASEGT.

The chain joins TRBV19 to TRBJ2-7; the D is unclear. Per germline, CDR1 LNHDA and CDR2 SQIVND (reference sequence). There are 13 residues in the CDR3. Trimming took 3 bases from V and 3 from J, leaving 9 bases between them. The CDR3 coding sequence is TGTGCCAGTAGTATTAACAGTGTCTACGAGCAGTACTTC. It translates to CASSINSVYEQYF. Using reference TRBV19 and TRBJ2-7 for the parts outside the CDR3, the full variable domain is DGGITQSPKYLFRKEGQNVTLSCEQNLNHDAMYWYRQDPGQGLRLIYYSQIVNDFQKGDIAEGYSVSREKKESFPLTVTSAQKNPTAFYLCASSINSVYEQYFGPGTRLTVT.

J is TRBJ2-7 and V is TRBV6-1; D perhaps matches TRBD2 (5 bases). CDR3 length: 14 amino acids. Germline CDR1 and CDR2: MNHNS and SASEGT. The V gene lost 3 bases and the J gene lost 7 bases, with 16 bases spanning the gap. The CDR3 spells CASSDPGERREQYF. For the CDR3, the DNA is TGTGCCAGCAGTGATCCCGGGGAGAGGAGGGAGCAGTACTTC.

The chain joins TRBV18 to TRBJ1-1; possible D gene TRBD1, 5 bases. Germline V gene lookup returns CDR1 KGHSH and CDR2 LQKENI. V lost 3 bases to trimming and J lost 7 bases, with 12 bases between them. The CDR3 sequence is 13 residues long. In nucleotides, the CDR3 is TGTGCCAGCTCACCGACGCGGGGCGATGAAGCTTTCTTT. The encoded protein is CASSPTRGDEAFF.

V usage is TRBV30 and J usage is TRBJ2-5; 8 nucleotides agree with TRBD2. The trim removed 0 bases at V and 4 bases at J, leaving 7 bases unmatched. This CDR3 comprises 15 residues. Germline lookup yields CDR1 GTSNPN and CDR2 SVGIG (reference sequence). The chain's CDR3 is CAWSVGGGLRETQYF. CDR3 bases: TGTGCCTGGAGTGTCGGCGGGGGGTTAAGAGAGACCCAGTACTTC.

This clone was seen a few times. The chain carries TRBV19 and TRBJ2-2, with TRBD1 matching over 7 bases. This CDR3 is built from 15 residues. Trimming at V came to 4 bases and at J to 6 bases, leaving 8 bases not matched to a gene. CDR1 is LNHDA and CDR2 is SQIVND in the germline V gene (reference sequence). The CDR3 region is CASSTTGMTAGELFF. The CDR3 DNA is TGTGCCAGTAGTACGACAGGGATGACGGCCGGGGAGCTGTTTTTT.